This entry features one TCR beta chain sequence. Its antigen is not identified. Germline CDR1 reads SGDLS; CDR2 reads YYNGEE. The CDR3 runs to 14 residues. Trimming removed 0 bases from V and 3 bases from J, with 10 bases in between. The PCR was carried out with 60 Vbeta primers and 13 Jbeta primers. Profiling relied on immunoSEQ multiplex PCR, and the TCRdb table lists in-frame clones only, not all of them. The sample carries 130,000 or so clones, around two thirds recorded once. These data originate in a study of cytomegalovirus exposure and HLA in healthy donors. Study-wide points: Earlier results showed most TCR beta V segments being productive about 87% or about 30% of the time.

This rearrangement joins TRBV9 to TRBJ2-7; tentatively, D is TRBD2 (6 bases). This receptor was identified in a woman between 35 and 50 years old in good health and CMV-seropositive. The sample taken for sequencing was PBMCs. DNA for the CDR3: TGTGCCAGCAGCGTAGGGGTGGGGGGCTACGAGCAGTACTTC. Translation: CASSVGVGGYEQYF.